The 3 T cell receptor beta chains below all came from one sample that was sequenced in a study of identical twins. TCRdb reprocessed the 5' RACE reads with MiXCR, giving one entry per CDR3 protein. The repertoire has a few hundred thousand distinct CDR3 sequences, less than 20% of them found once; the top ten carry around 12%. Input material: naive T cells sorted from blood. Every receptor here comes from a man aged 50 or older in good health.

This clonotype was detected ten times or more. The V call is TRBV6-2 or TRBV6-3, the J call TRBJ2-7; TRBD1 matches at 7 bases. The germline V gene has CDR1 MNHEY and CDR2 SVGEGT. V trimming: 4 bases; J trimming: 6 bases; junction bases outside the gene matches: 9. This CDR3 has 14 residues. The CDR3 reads CASSFRDTGAEQYF. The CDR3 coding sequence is TGTGCCAGCAGTTTCCGGGACACAGGGGCCGAGCAGTACTTC.

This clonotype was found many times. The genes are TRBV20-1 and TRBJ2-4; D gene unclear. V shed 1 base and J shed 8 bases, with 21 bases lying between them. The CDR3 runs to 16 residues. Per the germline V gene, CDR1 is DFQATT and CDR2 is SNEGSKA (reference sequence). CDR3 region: CSARAMPGAPGDIQYF. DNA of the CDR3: TGCAGTGCTAGAGCTATGCCCGGAGCTCCTGGGGACATTCAGTACTTC.

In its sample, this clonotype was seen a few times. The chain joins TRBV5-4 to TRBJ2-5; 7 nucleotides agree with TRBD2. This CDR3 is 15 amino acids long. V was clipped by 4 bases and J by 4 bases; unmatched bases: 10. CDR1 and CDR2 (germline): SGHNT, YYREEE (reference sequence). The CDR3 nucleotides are TGTGCCAGCAGCACCCTCGCGGGAGCAACAGAGACCCAGTACTTC. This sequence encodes CASSTLAGATETQYF.